The 3 T cell receptor beta chains reported below all come from one sample, sequenced in a study of metastatic and nonmetastatic thyroid tumors. No patient received treatment before thyroid surgery. Through MiXCR, TCRdb re-clonotyped the PCR reads. The table lists some 45,000 clones, around 17% of them singletons. The sequencing sample was made of blood. The receptors were sampled from a female donor with papillary thyroid cancer or a benign thyroid nodule (not recorded which). Some clones in this sample may be carry-over from other donors' samples.

A remark on this clone: The conserved phenylalanine or tryptophan normally closing the CDR3 is absent here, so this likely arose from a read error. The DNA is omitted, as the CDR3 cannot be located on it reliably, and the CDR3 follows TCRdb's listing. The V call is TRBV6-1, the J call TRBJ2-3; TRBD2 is the table's D call, not checked against the DNA. The CDR3 comprises 15 residues, both ends counted. The germline CDR1 and CDR2 sequences are MNHNS and SASEGT. CDR3 protein: CASGRTSVGTDTHNC.

Relative to its sample, this clone is medium-sized. The V call is TRBV6-1, the J call TRBJ1-6; tentatively, D is TRBD1 (6 bases). Germline loops: CDR1 MNHNS, CDR2 SASEGT. This CDR3 comprises 16 residues. V lost 5 bases and J 10 bases, leaving 21 bases between the germline ends. The CDR3 region has the DNA TGTGCCAGCAGTTCCGACGAGACAGGTCCGGACTCACCCCTCCACTTT. Its protein product is CASSSDETGPDSPLHF.

This clone was seen many times. This chain connects TRBV3-1 to TRBJ1-2; TRBD1 matches at 8 bases. CDR1 LGHDT and CDR2 YNNKEL come from the germline V gene (reference sequence). CDR3 length equals 15 residues. The trim removed 1 base at V and 3 bases at J, leaving 4 bases unmatched. CDR3 in DNA: TGTGCCAGCAGCCAAGGCAGGGGGCATGACTATGGCTACACCTTC. Protein sequence: CASSQGRGHDYGYTF.